This T cell receptor beta chain was sequenced for a study of blood T cell repertoires in COVID-19. Study details: Sample material is recorded as cDNA or gDNA derived from T cells, B-cell-depleted T cells, or PBMCs.

Per the original methods: How many nucleated cells were present was estimated from reference gene primer amplification. Produced via immunoSEQ multiplex PCR; TCRdb's table is partial and in-frame only. The V and J calls and clone size are taken from that table; D and trimming were inferred from the DNA. This table has about 300,000 clones, around 89% appearing once. The junction had 9 bases not matched to a gene; V was cut back by 5 bases and J by 9 bases. The CDR3 contains 14 residues. Germline assignment: CDR1 SGHTA and CDR2 FQGNSA. The sample comprised peripheral blood. This chain links TRBV7-2 with TRBJ2-1; 8 positions match TRBD2. This receptor was obtained from a woman aged 25 to 39 who had recovered from COVID-19. The CDR3 sequence is CASSQRGPPGEQFF. CDR3 bases: TGTGCCAGCAGCCAGCGGGGGCCCCCAGGTGAGCAGTTCTTC.